These 18 T cell receptor beta chains were sequenced from one sample in a study of T cell repertoires in cytomegalovirus infection. TCRdb independently ran MiXCR on the reads; one entry per CDR3 protein. This table has tens of thousands of distinct CDR3 sequences, 4% appearing once. Sequencing was done on a sample of PBMCs. Receptors originate from a human donor in good health (CMV status not recorded). Some clones in this sample may be carry-over from other donors' samples.

This clonotype has a count of ten or more. The chain couples TRBV4-1 to TRBJ2-6; TRBD2 might be the D (5 bases). The CDR3 spans 17 residues. Germline assignment: CDR1 MGHRA and CDR2 YSYEKL. V lost 0 bases to trimming and J lost 3 bases, with 12 bases between them. CDR3 residues: CASSQDLGGFGANVLTF. The CDR3 bases are TGCGCCAGCAGCCAAGATTTGGGCGGGTTTGGGGCCAACGTCCTGACTTTC.

Ten or more counts support this clonotype. V and J are TRBV6-2 or TRBV6-3 and TRBJ1-2, with TRBD1 as a possible D gene (5 bases). Germline V CDR1 and CDR2: MNHEY, SVGEGT. CDR3 length: 12 amino acids. V dropped 8 bases and J dropped 4 bases, with 11 bases sitting between them. The CDR3 reads CASGGGAYGYTF. CDR3 bases: TGTGCCAGCGGCGGAGGGGCCTATGGCTACACCTTC.

This clonotype was detected many times. The chain uses TRBV7-2 and TRBJ1-1; D is perhaps TRBD1 (6 bases). Germline V gives CDR1 SGHTA, CDR2 FQGNSA. V was shortened by 4 bases and J by 1 base, with 7 bases between the two germline ends. The CDR3 runs 13 residues. The CDR3 here is CASSSDRNTEAFF. As DNA, the CDR3 is TGTGCCAGCAGCTCGGACAGGAACACTGAAGCTTTCTTT.

This clonotype was counted ten times or more. V gene TRBV7-2 combines with J gene TRBJ1-3, with 8 positions matching TRBD1. Germline V gene sequence: CDR1 SGHTA, CDR2 FQGNSA. The V gene end was trimmed by 5 bases and the J gene end by 4 bases; junction bases not matched to a gene: 7. The CDR3 has 15 residues. The CDR3 reads CASSLRQGRGNTIYF. CDR3 nucleotides: TGTGCCAGCAGCCTTAGACAGGGGCGAGGAAACACCATATATTTT.

This clonotype was seen ten or more times. The rearrangement uses TRBV7-2 and TRBJ2-1; TRBD2 aligns across 14 bases. This CDR3 spans 17 amino acids. Germline V lookup: CDR1 SGHTA, CDR2 FQGNSA. V shed 3 bases and J 4 bases; nucleotides not matched to a gene: 5. This CDR3 reads CASSLTTSGGGYNEQFF. CDR3 in DNA: TGTGCCAGCAGCTTGACGACTAGCGGGGGGGGTTACAATGAGCAGTTCTTC.

This clonotype occurred many times. The gene calls are TRBV4-2 and TRBJ1-2, with 7 bases lining up with TRBD1. Trimming at V came to 1 base and at J to 0 bases, leaving 5 bases not matched to a gene. This CDR3 comprises 16 residues. Looked up from germline, CDR1 is LGHNA and CDR2 is YNFKEQ. The DNA for the CDR3 is TGTGCCAGCAGCCAAGCATCCGGGACAGCTAACTATGGCTACACCTTC. It codes for CASSQASGTANYGYTF.

This clonotype was counted at least ten times. The rearrangement links TRBV12-3 or TRBV12-4 to TRBJ1-2, with TRBD1 matching 7 bases. This CDR3 is 12 amino acids long. J gave up 7 bases and V 5 bases, and 4 bases lay outside the gene matches. The CDR3 spells CASSKTGPGYTF. The CDR3 region has the DNA TGTGCCAGCAGTAAGACAGGGCCTGGCTACACCTTC.

The sample holds many counts of this clonotype. The chain employs TRBV4-1 and TRBJ2-1, with D possibly being TRBD1 or TRBD2 (5 bases each). The CDR3 runs to 14 residues. V dropped 4 bases and J dropped 5 bases, with 12 bases sitting between them. Germline V lookup: CDR1 MGHRA, CDR2 YSYEKL. CDR3: CASSPQRGDNEQFF. The CDR3 nucleotides read TGCGCCAGCAGCCCCCAAAGGGGAGACAATGAGCAGTTCTTC.

Many counts were recorded for this clonotype. V and J are TRBV7-2 and TRBJ2-7; either TRBD1 or TRBD2 may supply D (6 bases each). Germline CDR1 and CDR2: SGHTA and FQGNSA. V was clipped by 5 bases and J by 3 bases, with 14 bases between them. CDR3 length: 14 amino acids. In DNA form, the CDR3 reads TGTGCCAGCAGCCCACAGGGAGGATACTACGAGCAGTACTTC. Translation: CASSPQGGYYEQYF.

In this sample, this clonotype turned up many times. The chain employs TRBV29-1 and TRBJ1-2; a weak D match, TRBD1 (5 bases). CDR1 and CDR2 (germline): SQVTM, ANQGSEA. CDR3 size: 11 residues. V lost 7 bases, J lost 6 bases, and 12 bases lay in between. CDR3 in amino acids: CSGGLGDGYTF. CDR3 DNA: TGCAGCGGGGGACTGGGGGATGGCTACACCTTC.

This clonotype was observed many times. The rearrangement joins TRBV7-2 to TRBJ2-1; a weak D match, TRBD2 (6 bases). The CDR3 has 17 amino acids. The V gene lost 2 bases and the J gene lost 7 bases, with 21 bases spanning the gap. CDR1 is SGHTA, CDR2 FQGNSA, per germline. This CDR3 reads CASSLTYRSSGDNEQFF. Written as DNA, the CDR3 is TGTGCCAGCAGCTTAACCTACCGATCTTCGGGAGATAATGAGCAGTTCTTC.

This clonotype was counted many times. The rearrangement links TRBV7-2 to TRBJ2-5; TRBD2 aligns across 9 bases. The germline V gene has CDR1 SGHTA and CDR2 FQGNSA. The V and J ends lost 6 bases and 5 bases, in that order; junction bases with no gene match: 10. The CDR3 loop spans 15 amino acids. The CDR3 reads CASRLAGDGRETQYF. The CDR3 region has the DNA TGTGCCAGCAGACTAGCGGGTGATGGGCGCGAGACCCAGTACTTC.

This clonotype was counted only a few times. The genes are TRBV18 and TRBJ1-2; no clear D. This CDR3 contains 15 residues. Germline CDR1 is KGHSH and CDR2 is LQKENI. Trimming left V 3 bases short and J 4 bases short, with 15 bases between. CDR3 in DNA: TGTGCCAGCTCACCCATAGTAACTGCCAGCTATGGCTACACCTTC. Protein product: CASSPIVTASYGYTF.

This clonotype was counted many times. The V and J genes are TRBV7-2 and TRBJ2-7; D gene uncertain. Trimming took off 5 bases at V and 2 bases at J, with 13 bases between the two ends. The CDR3 has 14 amino acids. The V gene's germline CDR1 is SGHTA and CDR2 FQGNSA. This chain's CDR3 is CASSPGHGPYEQYF. In DNA form, the CDR3 reads TGTGCCAGCAGCCCGGGCCACGGACCCTACGAGCAGTACTTC.

This clonotype came up many times. The chain joins TRBV7-8 to TRBJ1-4; 10 bases map to TRBD1. The CDR3 consists of 16 residues. Trimming removed 3 bases from V and 3 bases from J; junction bases left unmatched: 4. Germline V gene data show CDR1 as SGHVS and CDR2 as FQNEAQ. CDR3 coding DNA: TGTGCCAGCAGCTTGGGACAGGGGAGAGCTAATGAAAAACTGTTTTTT. Translation: CASSLGQGRANEKLFF.

This clonotype was observed at least ten times. The chain combines TRBV7-2 with TRBJ1-1, with a possible D match to TRBD1 (6 bases). The CDR3 length is 13 residues. Trimming shortened V by 4 bases and J by 6 bases, and 12 bases separated the two germline ends. The germline gives CDR1 SGHTA, CDR2 FQGNSA. The CDR3 reads CASSSNRVSEAFF. The CDR3 DNA reads TGTGCCAGCAGCTCAAACAGGGTATCTGAAGCTTTCTTT.

This clonotype turned up a few times. V gene TRBV19 combines with J gene TRBJ2-7; TRBD1 agrees at 7 bases. Germline CDR1 and CDR2: LNHDA and SQIVND (reference sequence). With V trimmed by 5 bases and J by 1 base, 8 bases remained unmatched. This CDR3 has 15 amino acids. This CDR3 reads CASSQRDSLSYEQYF. The CDR3 DNA follows: TGTGCCAGTAGTCAGAGGGACAGCTTATCCTACGAGCAGTACTTC. The whole variable domain, filled in from reference TRBV19 and TRBJ2-7, reads DGGITQSPKYLFRKEGQNVTLSCEQNLNHDAMYWYRQDPGQGLRLIYYSQIVNDFQKGDIAEGYSVSREKKESFPLTVTSAQKNPTAFYLCASSQRDSLSYEQYFGPGTRLTVT.

At least ten counts were recorded for this clonotype. The V and J genes are TRBV20-1 and TRBJ1-1; D gene unclear. The V gene's germline CDR1 is DFQATT and CDR2 SNEGSKA (reference sequence). The CDR3 has 10 residues. CDR3 residues: CRPGQTEAFF. CDR3 in DNA: TGCAGGCCCGGGCAGACCGAAGCTTTCTTT.